The 14 T cell receptor beta chains reported below all come from one sample, sequenced in a study of beta chain features in type 1 diabetes. Overall study findings and caveats: Moderate yet significant TCRB CDR3 shortening was seen in Type 1 diabetes patients in all four CD4+ subsets.

The antigens for these receptors are not known. TCRB transcripts that were expressed got sequenced, as all of the isolated RNA had been reverse transcribed. Here immunoSEQ multiplex PCR was the method, and the copy in TCRdb shows in-frame clones only, minus some. The sample has around 240,000 clones, roughly 16% seen once. Sequencing was performed on naive CD4+ T cells from blood. The receptors here all came from a man younger than 45 with type 1 diabetes.

This clone has only a few counts. The rearrangement links TRBV10-3 to TRBJ2-5; 8 bases match TRBD1. CDR3 length: 14 residues. Looked up from germline, CDR1 is ENHRY and CDR2 is SYGVKD. V lost 6 bases, J lost 4 bases, and 7 bases stayed unmatched. In nucleotides, the CDR3 is TGTGCCATCAGACCCGGACAGGGAGGAGAGACCCAGTACTTC. Translating gives CAIRPGQGGETQYF.

This clone was detected a few times. The chain recombines TRBV4-1 with TRBJ2-7; 9 positions match TRBD1. V lost 2 bases, J lost 0 bases, and 5 bases stayed unmatched. CDR1 MGHRA and CDR2 YSYEKL come from the germline V gene. The CDR3 length is 16 residues. Written as DNA, the CDR3 is TGCGCCAGCAGCCAACCCGGGACAGGGAGCTCCTACGAGCAGTACTTC. It is translated as CASSQPGTGSSYEQYF.

The rearrangement links TRBV7-9 to TRBJ2-5; maybe TRBD1 (6 bases). Trimming cost V 5 bases and J 9 bases, with 22 bases left between them. CDR1 and CDR2 from the germline V gene are SEHNR and FQNEAQ (reference sequence). The CDR3 covers 15 residues. This CDR3 reads CASSPLGQPRDPQYF. Written as DNA, the CDR3 is TGTGCCAGCAGCCCCCTAGGACAGCCTCGGGATCCCCAGTACTTC.

This chain uses TRBV7-3 with TRBJ2-3; TRBD1 aligns across 8 bases. This CDR3 comprises 15 residues. Germline CDR1 is SGHTA and CDR2 is FQGTGA. With 4 bases clipped from V and 1 base from J, the junction kept 4 bases outside the gene matches. The CDR3 DNA follows: TGTGCCAGCAGCTACGACAGGGGAGGCACAGATACGCAGTATTTT. Amino acid sequence: CASSYDRGGTDTQYF.

The chain has TRBV4-2 and TRBJ2-5; no definite D call. Trimming shortened V by 1 base and J by 2 bases, and 5 bases separated the two germline ends. This CDR3 is 13 amino acids long. Germline V CDR1 and CDR2: LGHNA, YNFKEQ. The CDR3 is CASSQGEQETQYF. CDR3 nucleotides: TGTGCCAGCAGCCAAGGCGAACAAGAGACCCAGTACTTC.

This clone was counted between two and nine times. The chain joins TRBV27 to TRBJ2-4; D unclear. CDR1 MNHEY and CDR2 SMNVEV come from the germline V gene (reference sequence). CDR3 length: 15 residues. Trimming stripped 2 bases from V and 0 bases from J, with 8 bases between. For the CDR3, the DNA is TGTGCCAGCAGTTTAATCGTTGGAGCCAAAAACATTCAGTACTTC. Encoded protein: CASSLIVGAKNIQYF.

This clone has a handful of counts. This chain connects TRBV7-6 to TRBJ2-3; no definite D call. Trimming removed 5 bases from V and 3 bases from J, with 12 bases in between. Per the germline V gene, CDR1 is SGHVS and CDR2 is FNYEAQ. There are 14 residues in the CDR3. Written as DNA, the CDR3 is TGTGCCAGCAGCCTAGACTTTGGTACAGATACGCAGTATTTT. Its protein is CASSLDFGTDTQYF.

J is TRBJ2-3 and V is TRBV7-2; the D gene is possibly TRBD2 (6 bases). This CDR3 is 15 amino acids long. Germline values: CDR1 SGHTA, CDR2 FQGNSA. The V end lost 7 bases, the J end lost 0 bases, and 14 bases lay between the germline ends. The CDR3 DNA sequence: TGTGCCAGCAACAATTTCGGGACTAGCACAGATACGCAGTATTTT. Translating gives CASNNFGTSTDTQYF.

The chain uses TRBV5-1 and TRBJ2-2; D is unresolved. Germline V gene lookup returns CDR1 SGHRS and CDR2 YFSETQ. CDR3 length equals 13 residues. Trimming took off 3 bases at V and 6 bases at J, with 9 bases between the two ends. CDR3 protein: CASSWASAGELFF. The CDR3 coding sequence is TGCGCCAGCAGCTGGGCGTCCGCCGGGGAGCTGTTTTTT.

This clone was seen only a few times. J is TRBJ1-2 and V is TRBV30; no firm D call. CDR1 and CDR2 from the germline V gene are GTSNPN and SVGIG (reference sequence). Trimming shortened V by 0 bases and J by 1 base, and 15 bases separated the two germline ends. The CDR3 runs to 16 residues. The CDR3 region has the DNA TGTGCCTGGAGTGTAGTTTTGTGGCAGAATAACTATGGCTACACCTTC. Its protein product is CAWSVVLWQNNYGYTF.

In its sample, this clone was seen a few times. The sample carries other DNA sequences with the same CDR3. The V call is TRBV9, the J call TRBJ2-3, with 10 bases that match TRBD2. The germline CDR1 and CDR2 sequences are SGDLS and YYNGEE. J lost 3 bases, V lost 0 bases, and 1 base had no gene match. The CDR3 sequence is 15 residues long. The CDR3 spells CASSVASGSTDTQYF. CDR3 bases: TGTGCCAGCAGCGTAGCTAGCGGGAGTACAGATACGCAGTATTTT.

This clone was recorded a few times. Different DNA sequences within this sample yield the same CDR3. The rearrangement uses TRBV4-2 and TRBJ1-2; D unclear. V lost 3 bases and J lost 2, with 4 bases in between. CDR1 is LGHNA, CDR2 YNFKEQ, per germline. The CDR3 loop spans 12 amino acids. The CDR3 DNA is TGTGCCAGCAGCCAGGGGAACTATGGCTACACCTTC. Translation gives CASSQGNYGYTF.

The chain recombines TRBV5-1 with TRBJ2-3, with 10 nucleotides matching TRBD2. From germline, CDR1 is SGHRS and CDR2 YFSETQ. The J segment lost 2 bases and the V segment lost 0 bases, leaving 3 bases of the junction unmatched. The CDR3 has 16 amino acids. Here the CDR3 DNA reads TGCGCCAGCAGCTTGGAACTAGCGGGATCCACAGATACGCAGTATTTT. Protein sequence: CASSLELAGSTDTQYF.

A few counts support this clone. This chain connects TRBV6-5 to TRBJ2-7; possible D gene TRBD2, 6 bases. V lost 0 bases and J lost 1, with 13 bases in between. Germline V CDR1 and CDR2: MNHEY, SVGAGI. The CDR3 is made up of 16 amino acids. CDR3 coding DNA: TGTGCCAGCAGTTACTCGTCAGGAGGGTCTTCCTACGAGCAGTACTTC. Its translation is CASSYSSGGSSYEQYF.